This T cell receptor beta chain comes out of a study of graft-versus-host responses after intestinal transplantation. Study-wide context: Transplant types were multivisceral, liver-intestinal, or isolated intestinal. All of the recipients had induction that used anti-thymocyte globulin, then tacrolimus and steroids for around three years.

On this clone itself: The antigen is not known.

Trimming took 5 bases from V and 2 from J, leaving 14 bases between them. The length of the CDR3 is 15 residues. CDR1 and CDR2 (germline): PRHDT, FYEKMQ (reference sequence). Points from the study as a whole: In recipient marrow, GvH clones were found, and some appeared first in ileum or blood. The study associated peak circulating GvH clone levels with early post-transplant HvG declines.

The data were produced by immunoSEQ multiplex PCR, yet TCRdb's version contains in-frame clones alone and is incomplete. The sample holds 35,000 to 45,000 clones; more than 85% are singletons and the top ten take about 3.6%. This sequence was found in a human patient who received an intestinal transplant, so some T cells may come from the graft donor. The J gene is TRBJ2-3, the V gene TRBV13; D uncertain. This specimen was PBMCs, taken roughly 110 weeks after intestinal transplantation. The CDR3 DNA is TGTGCCAGCAGCCTCGCCGGGCTTTCCACAGATACGCAGTATTTT. Translation: CASSLAGLSTDTQYF.